This entry lists 27 T cell receptor beta chains sequenced from one sample in a study of T cell responses to AZD1222 COVID-19 vaccine. Measured with immunoSEQ multiplex PCR; TCRdb has only the in-frame clones, and not every one. Of around 100,000 clones in the sample, approximately 87% are singletons; the top ten hold 15% to 20%. Sequencing was performed on peripheral blood, taken on day 0 of AZD1222 vaccination. Source of these receptors: an adult in good health.

V usage is TRBV6-1 and J usage is TRBJ1-4; a weak D match, TRBD1 (5 bases). This CDR3 region has 16 residues. Deletions cut 0 bases from V and 5 bases from J, with 13 bases between. Germline V gene data show CDR1 as MNHNS and CDR2 as SASEGT. The CDR3 spells CASSEAIWTSNEKLFF. CDR3 coding DNA: TGTGCCAGCAGTGAAGCAATATGGACATCGAATGAAAAACTGTTTTTT.

A remark on this clone: Other DNA sequences in this sample translate to the same CDR3. The chain carries TRBV18 and TRBJ1-5; D is possibly TRBD1 (5 bases). This CDR3 comprises 14 residues. V shed 3 bases and J shed 4 bases, with 10 bases lying between them. Germline loops: CDR1 KGHSH, CDR2 LQKENI. For the CDR3, the DNA is TGTGCCAGCTCACCCGGGACGGGGAATCAGCCCCAGCATTTT. It codes for CASSPGTGNQPQHF.

This CDR3 is CASSLGRVNEKLFF. CDR3 DNA sequence: TGTGCCAGCAGCTTAGGGAGGGTAAATGAAAAACTGTTTTTT. The chain is built from TRBV7-9 and TRBJ1-4; D remains unclear. Trimming took 1 base from V and 5 from J, leaving 8 bases between them. The CDR3 is made up of 14 amino acids. Per germline, CDR1 SEHNR and CDR2 FQNEAQ (reference sequence).

DNA for the CDR3: TGTGCCAGTAGTACAATGGGGGCCCTCGGCGGGGGTAGCACAGATACGCAGTATTTT. This codes for CASSTMGALGGGSTDTQYF. The chain joins TRBV19 to TRBJ2-3; D may be TRBD2 (7 bases). This CDR3 has 19 amino acids. With 4 bases removed from V and 0 bases from J, the gap between germline ends came to 23 bases. Per germline, CDR1 LNHDA and CDR2 SQIVND (reference sequence).

V gene TRBV12-5 combines with J gene TRBJ1-2; possibly TRBD1 for D (5 bases). The CDR3 length is 13 residues. V was cut by 6 bases and J by 4 bases, with 12 bases left in between. Germline V CDR1 and CDR2: LGHNT, FRNRAP. This chain's CDR3 is CASGTQTAYGYTF. CDR3 nucleotide sequence: TGTGCTAGTGGCACACAGACAGCCTATGGCTACACCTTC.

The chain employs TRBV27 and TRBJ1-6, with TRBD1 identical over 8 bases. This CDR3 has 15 residues. V lost 10 bases, J lost 10 bases, and 15 bases stayed unmatched. Looked up from germline, CDR1 is MNHEY and CDR2 is SMNVEV (reference sequence). The chain's CDR3 is CATRRAGQGDSPLHF. For the CDR3, the DNA is TGTGCCACCCGGAGGGCTGGACAGGGAGACTCACCCCTCCACTTT.

This clone came up once. The rearrangement links TRBV19 to TRBJ1-5; D is undetermined. CDR1 is LNHDA, CDR2 SQIVND, per germline (reference sequence). The CDR3 extends over 14 amino acids. Trimming took off 1 base at V and 0 bases at J, with 4 bases between the two ends. The CDR3 sequence: CASSIGYSNQPQHF. CDR3 in DNA: TGTGCCAGTAGTATAGGCTATAGCAATCAGCCCCAGCATTTT.

The chain uses TRBV5-5 and TRBJ1-1; unclear D gene. Germline V lookup: CDR1 SGHKS, CDR2 YYEKEE (reference sequence). V was pared by 6 bases and J by 0 bases, with 15 bases between. The CDR3 has 15 residues. The CDR3 is CASNFRGGMNTEAFF. In DNA form, the CDR3 reads TGTGCCAGCAACTTTCGAGGAGGGATGAACACTGAAGCTTTCTTT.

The CDR3 loop is CASSPLAGGPAGELFF. In nucleotides, the CDR3 is TGCGCCAGCAGCCCCCTGGCGGGAGGGCCCGCCGGGGAGCTGTTTTTT. The V gene is TRBV5-1, the J gene TRBJ2-2; 9 positions match TRBD2. The CDR3 loop spans 16 amino acids. The V segment lost 4 bases and the J segment 6 bases; nucleotides outside the gene matches: 10. The germline gives CDR1 SGHRS, CDR2 YFSETQ.

This clone has just one count. The V call is TRBV3-1 (or the pseudogene TRBV3-2), the J call TRBJ1-6; 9 nucleotides align to TRBD1. The J segment lost 7 bases and the V segment lost 7 bases, leaving 5 bases of the junction unmatched. Germline-derived CDR1 and CDR2 are LGHDT and YNNKEL (reference sequence). The CDR3 is 14 amino acids. Here the CDR3 reads CASMPGQGNSPLHF. In DNA, the CDR3 is TGTGCCAGCATGCCAGGACAGGGGAATTCACCCCTCCACTTT.

J is TRBJ1-1 and V is TRBV7-2, with 12 bases that match TRBD1. The CDR3 consists of 15 residues. V dropped 6 bases and J dropped 10; count of bases not matched to a gene: 12. Germline-derived CDR1 and CDR2 are SGHTA and FQGNSA. The CDR3 loop is CASRSAPGQGARAFF. The CDR3 DNA reads TGTGCCAGCAGATCCGCGCCGGGACAGGGGGCACGAGCTTTCTTT. Full variable domain (missing parts from reference TRBV7-2 and TRBJ1-1): GAGVSQSPSNKVTEKGKDVELRCDPISGHTALYWYRQSLGQGLEFLIYFQGNSAPDKSGLPSDRFSAERTGGSVSTLTIQRTQQEDSAVYLCASRSAPGQGARAFFGQGTRLTVV.

The chain uses TRBV6-6 and TRBJ2-3; 7 bases align to TRBD1. Germline values: CDR1 MNHNY, CDR2 SVGAGI (reference sequence). V was pared by 5 bases and J by 3 bases, with 8 bases of the junction left unmatched. The CDR3 spans 15 residues. CDR3 sequence: CASSPTGDRTDTQYF. Written as DNA, the CDR3 is TGTGCCAGCAGTCCTACAGGGGATAGGACAGATACGCAGTATTTT.

The J gene is TRBJ2-1, the V gene TRBV28; a possible D gene is TRBD2 (7 bases). Germline lookup yields CDR1 MDHEN and CDR2 SYDVKM. V dropped 3 bases and J dropped 13 bases, with 13 bases sitting between them. CDR3 size: 12 residues. In DNA form, the CDR3 reads TGTGCCAGCAGTTTTTCGCGGGGGCTCCAGTTCTTC. This encodes CASSFSRGLQFF. The variable domain in full, completed from reference TRBV28 and TRBJ2-1, reads DVKVTQSSRYLVKRTGEKVFLECVQDMDHENMFWYRQDPGLGLRLIYFSYDVKMKEKGDIPEGYSVSREKKERFSLILESASTNQTSMYLCASSFSRGLQFFGPGTRLTVL.

The chain employs TRBV9 and TRBJ2-7; unclear D gene. Germline V gives CDR1 SGDLS, CDR2 YYNGEE. V was clipped by 0 bases and J by 0 bases, with 7 bases between them. This CDR3 has 14 residues. CDR3 sequence: CASSVGLYSYEQYF. The DNA of the CDR3 is TGTGCCAGCAGCGTAGGGCTGTACTCCTACGAGCAGTACTTC.

The CDR3 sequence is CASSSPDLADTEAFF. The CDR3 nucleotides read TGTGCCAGCAGTTCCCCCGACCTGGCTGACACTGAAGCTTTCTTT. This rearrangement joins TRBV6-6 to TRBJ1-1, with no clear D. Per the germline V gene, CDR1 is MNHNY and CDR2 is SVGAGI (reference sequence). This CDR3 comprises 15 residues. The V and J ends lost 4 bases and 3 bases respectively, with 15 bases between them.

CDR3 DNA: TGTGCCAGCGGGACACTTAATCAGCCCCAGCATTTT. It encodes CASGTLNQPQHF. V usage is TRBV3-1 (or the pseudogene TRBV3-2) and J usage is TRBJ1-5; D possibly corresponds to TRBD1 (6 bases). CDR1 is LGHDT, CDR2 YNNKEL, per germline (reference sequence). This CDR3 comprises 12 residues. The V end lost 8 bases, the J end lost 4 bases, and 9 bases lay between the germline ends.

V gene TRBV11-3 combines with J gene TRBJ1-1, with TRBD1 matching over 8 bases. Per the germline V gene, CDR1 is SGHNT and CDR2 is YENEEA. Trimming took 0 bases from V and 10 from J; bases not matched to a gene: 1. There are 12 residues in the CDR3. For the CDR3, the DNA is TGTGCCAGCAGCTTAGATCAGGGGGCAGCTTTCTTT. This translates into CASSLDQGAAFF.

This clone was found a few times. V gene TRBV5-4 combines with J gene TRBJ2-7; either TRBD1 or TRBD2 may supply D (5 bases each). Trimming stripped 5 bases from V and 7 bases from J, with 13 bases between. The germline gives CDR1 SGHNT, CDR2 YYREEE (reference sequence). This CDR3 is built from 12 residues. The CDR3 spells CASSGDGLEQYF. The CDR3 DNA sequence: TGTGCCAGCAGTGGGGACGGCTTGGAGCAGTACTTC.

J is TRBJ2-7 and V is TRBV2; 12 nucleotides align to TRBD2. Germline values: CDR1 SNHLY, CDR2 FYNNEI. CDR3 length: 17 amino acids. The trim removed 6 bases at V and 3 bases at J, leaving 12 bases unmatched. The CDR3 DNA reads as TGTGCCAGCAGGCTGGCGGCTACTAGCGGGGGGTACTACGAGCAGTACTTC. Protein: CASRLAATSGGYYEQYF.

This clone was observed a handful of times. This chain connects TRBV7-2 to TRBJ1-1; 7 bases line up with TRBD1. Germline V gene lookup returns CDR1 SGHTA and CDR2 FQGNSA. J was trimmed by 5 bases and V by 5 bases; bases with no gene match: 8. The CDR3 length is 14 residues. In nucleotides, the CDR3 is TGTGCCAGCAGCCAGGACAGGATCGGAACTGAAGCTTTCTTT. Translation: CASSQDRIGTEAFF.

The rearrangement uses TRBV4-3 and TRBJ2-7; tentative D call: TRBD2 (6 bases). Trimming cost V 2 bases and J 4 bases, with 18 bases left between them. Per germline, CDR1 LGHNA and CDR2 YSLEER. CDR3 length: 16 amino acids. CDR3 region: CASSQFLGGDGYEQYF. CDR3 nucleotide sequence: TGCGCCAGCAGCCAATTCCTCGGGGGTGACGGATACGAGCAGTACTTC.

This clone was observed a single time. This sequence joins TRBV28 and TRBJ1-1; no reliable D call. V lost 3 bases and J 1 base, leaving 6 bases between the germline ends. Germline CDR1 reads MDHEN; CDR2 reads SYDVKM. The CDR3 covers 13 residues. The CDR3 spells CASSLERNTEAFF. CDR3 sequence (DNA): TGTGCCAGCAGTTTGGAGAGGAACACTGAAGCTTTCTTT.

The chain combines TRBV4-1 with TRBJ1-3, with D tentatively TRBD1 (5 bases). V was cut by 5 bases and J by 7 bases, with 21 bases left in between. This CDR3 has 16 amino acids. Germline CDR1 and CDR2: MGHRA and YSYEKL. CDR3 loop: CASSSHSQGRRNTIYF. In DNA, the CDR3 is TGCGCCAGCAGCTCGCATTCTCAGGGAAGAAGGAACACCATATATTTT.

The chain employs TRBV3-1 (or the pseudogene TRBV3-2) and TRBJ1-1; D perhaps matches TRBD1 (5 bases). V was pared by 1 base and J by 4 bases, with 7 bases between. Germline V CDR1 and CDR2: LGHDT, YNNKEL (reference sequence). The CDR3 runs 13 residues. The CDR3 coding sequence is TGTGCCAGCAGCCAAGGACAGCGCACTGAAGCTTTCTTT. Translated, it gives CASSQGQRTEAFF.

This sequence joins TRBV15 and TRBJ2-2; 8 bases map to TRBD2. CDR3 size: 16 residues. Unmatched junction bases numbered 5, after V lost 1 base and J lost 4 bases. From germline, CDR1 is LNHNV and CDR2 YYDKDF (reference sequence). CDR3 nucleotides: TGTGCCACCAGCAGAGCGGGCGGGGGGAGCACCGGGGAGCTGTTTTTT. Amino acids: CATSRAGGGSTGELFF.

The chain carries TRBV5-1 and TRBJ2-7; TRBD2 aligns across 11 bases. Germline lookup yields CDR1 SGHRS and CDR2 YFSETQ. After removal of 4 bases from V and 2 bases from J, the junction contained 8 bases not matched to a gene. The CDR3 extends over 16 amino acids. CDR3 sequence: CASSPIGTSGTYEQYF. In nucleotides, the CDR3 is TGCGCCAGCAGCCCAATCGGGACTAGCGGAACCTACGAGCAGTACTTC.

The rearrangement links TRBV11-2 to TRBJ1-3; D remains ambiguous. Trimming removed 6 bases at V and 0 bases at J, with 15 bases between. The CDR3 has 16 residues. Germline CDR1 reads SGHAT; CDR2 reads FQNNGV. The CDR3 DNA sequence: TGTGCCAGCAGTCTTCTTAAGAGGGTCTCTGGAAACACCATATATTTT. Translation: CASSLLKRVSGNTIYF.